This T cell receptor beta chain was obtained from a study of CXCR3-negative and CXCR3-positive naive CD8 T cells. As to this clonotype: Antigen unknown.

Notes on the study in general: The study found more hydrophobic TRB CDR3s in CXCR3-positive naive cells than in CXCR3-negative naive cells.

The TRB cDNA libraries were prepared by 5' RACE with UMI labels. TCRdb re-called the 5' RACE reads; every CDR3 protein appears as one record, without DNA. This table lists 100,000 to 150,000 distinct CDR3 sequences. This CDR3 is 13 amino acids long. Per the germline V gene, CDR1 is SGHDN and CDR2 is FVKESK. This receptor was identified in a human donor in good health. Some clones in this sample may be carry-over from other donors' samples. This chain uses TRBV14 with TRBJ2-7. Sequenced: naive CXCR3+ CD8+ T cells from blood. Specified subset: CD45RO-CCR7+CD27+CD95- naive CD8+ T cells expressing CXCR3 (TNR3+). Here the CDR3 reads CASSQEISYEQYF.